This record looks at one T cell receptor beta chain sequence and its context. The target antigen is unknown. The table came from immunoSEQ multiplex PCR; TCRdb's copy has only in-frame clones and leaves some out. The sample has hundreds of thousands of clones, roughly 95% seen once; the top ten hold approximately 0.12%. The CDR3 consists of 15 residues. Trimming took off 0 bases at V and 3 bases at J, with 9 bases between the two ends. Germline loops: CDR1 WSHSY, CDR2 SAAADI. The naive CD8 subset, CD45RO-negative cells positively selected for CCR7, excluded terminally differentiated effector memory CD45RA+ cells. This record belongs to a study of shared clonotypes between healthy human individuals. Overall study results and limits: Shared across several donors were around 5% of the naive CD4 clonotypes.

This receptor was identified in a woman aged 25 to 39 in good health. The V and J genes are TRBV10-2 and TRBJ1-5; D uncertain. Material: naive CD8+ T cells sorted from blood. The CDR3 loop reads CASSESLGANQPQHF. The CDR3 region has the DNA TGCGCCAGCAGTGAGTCGTTAGGCGCCAATCAGCCCCAGCATTTT.